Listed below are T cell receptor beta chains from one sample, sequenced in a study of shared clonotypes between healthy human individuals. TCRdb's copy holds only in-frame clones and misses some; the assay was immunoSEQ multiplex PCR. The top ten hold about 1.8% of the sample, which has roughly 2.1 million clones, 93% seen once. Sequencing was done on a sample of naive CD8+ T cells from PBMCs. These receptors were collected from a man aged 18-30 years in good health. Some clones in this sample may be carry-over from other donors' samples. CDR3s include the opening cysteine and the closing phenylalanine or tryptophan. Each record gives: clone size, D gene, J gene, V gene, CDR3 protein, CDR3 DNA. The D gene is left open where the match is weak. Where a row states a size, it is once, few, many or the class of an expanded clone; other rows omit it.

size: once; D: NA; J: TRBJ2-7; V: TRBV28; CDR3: CASSSGNEQYF; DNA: TGTGCCAGCAGTTCAGGGAACGAGCAGTACTTC
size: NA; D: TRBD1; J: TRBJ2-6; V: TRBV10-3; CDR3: CAIRRTGRSGANVLTF; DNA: TGTGCCATCAGGCGGACAGGTCGCTCTGGGGCCAACGTCCTGACTTTC
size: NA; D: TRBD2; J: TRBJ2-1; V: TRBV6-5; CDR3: CASYPSGMPYNEQFF; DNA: TGTGCCAGCTACCCTAGCGGGATGCCCTACAATGAGCAGTTCTTC
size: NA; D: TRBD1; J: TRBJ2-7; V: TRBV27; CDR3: CASSLVTGAREQYF; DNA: TGTGCCAGCAGTTTGGTGACAGGGGCGCGGGAGCAGTACTTC
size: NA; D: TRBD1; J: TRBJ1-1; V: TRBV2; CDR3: CASRNPGTGDTEAFF; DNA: TGTGCCAGCCGGAACCCCGGGACAGGGGACACTGAAGCTTTCTTT
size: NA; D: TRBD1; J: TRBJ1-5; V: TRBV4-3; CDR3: CASSQDGTGGQPQHF; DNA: TGCGCCAGCAGCCAAGATGGGACAGGGGGTCAGCCCCAGCATTTT
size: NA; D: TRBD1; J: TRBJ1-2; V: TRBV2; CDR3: CASSMDRALPYGYTF; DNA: TGTGCCAGCAGTATGGACAGGGCGCTACCCTATGGCTACACCTTC
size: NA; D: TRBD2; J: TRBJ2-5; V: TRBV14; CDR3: CASSQVSVGGGRETQYF; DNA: TGTGCCAGCAGCCAAGTCTCGGTCGGGGGAGGGCGAGAGACCCAGTACTTC
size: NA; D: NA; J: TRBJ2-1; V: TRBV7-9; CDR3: CASSLAVSNEQFF; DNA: TGTGCCAGCAGCTTAGCCGTGTCCAATGAGCAGTTCTTC
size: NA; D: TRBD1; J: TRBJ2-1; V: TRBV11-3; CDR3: CASSLRGHYEQFF; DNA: TGTGCCAGCAGCCTCAGGGGGCACTATGAGCAGTTCTTC
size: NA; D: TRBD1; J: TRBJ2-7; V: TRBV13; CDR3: CASSTLEGAMIHEQYF; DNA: TGTGCCAGCAGCACCTTAGAGGGGGCGATGATCCACGAGCAGTACTTC
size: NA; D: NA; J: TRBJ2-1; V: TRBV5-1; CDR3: CASSWGSGTQEQFF; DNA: TGCGCCAGCAGCTGGGGGTCCGGGACCCAGGAGCAGTTCTTC
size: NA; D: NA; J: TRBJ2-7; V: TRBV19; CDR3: CASSPTPGREDYEQYF; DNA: TGTGCCAGTAGTCCAACCCCTGGCAGGGAAGACTACGAGCAGTACTTC
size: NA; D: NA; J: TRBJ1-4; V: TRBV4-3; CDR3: CASSQDRGGPYNEKLFF; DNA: TGCGCCAGCAGCCAAGATCGTGGCGGACCTTATAATGAAAAACTGTTTTTT
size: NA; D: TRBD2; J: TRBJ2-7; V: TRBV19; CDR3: CASSSLTAGDEQYF; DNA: TGTGCCAGTAGTTCCCTGACAGCGGGGGACGAGCAGTACTTC
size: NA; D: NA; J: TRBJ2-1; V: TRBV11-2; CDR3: CASSLQGSSYNEQFF; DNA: TGTGCCAGCAGCTTACAGGGGAGCTCCTACAATGAGCAGTTCTTC
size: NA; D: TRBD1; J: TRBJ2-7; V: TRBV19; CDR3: CASSTGTGGEQYF; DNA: TGTGCCAGTAGTACCGGGACAGGGGGCGAGCAGTACTTC
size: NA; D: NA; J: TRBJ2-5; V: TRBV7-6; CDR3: CASSLESPGREETQYF; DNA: TGTGCCAGCAGCTTAGAATCGCCGGGCAGGGAAGAGACCCAGTACTTC